This TCR beta chain was retrieved from a study of blood T cell repertoires in COVID-19 (dated by TCRdb to between 2020 and 2021). For the wider study: Samples from collaborators originated in the United States, Italy and Spain and spanned both the acute and convalescent phases of COVID-19. The material from the prospective study consisted of cDNA or gDNA derived from T cells, B-cell-depleted T cells, or PBMCs. Subjects who had been exposed to COVID-19, were actively infected with it, or had recovered from it provided the deeply sampled blood TCRbeta repertoires that made up the dataset. A freely available public database, intended as a resource for researchers studying the immune response to SARS-CoV-2, is where the repertoires were released. The samples were drawn from the first 160 participants of the ongoing ImmuneRACE study and from about 1,200 subjects provided by 6 global collaborators. Nearly every sample came with metadata listing a de-identified subject ID, COVID-19 status, age in years and sex. HLA class I and class II types, where available, came from metadata supplied by the sample provider rather than from assay-based typing. Study-level results and caveats: The quantity of clinical and demographic metadata differed by source and by participant and was supplied without curation.

Collaborating institutions collected whole blood in K2EDTA tubes following their own protocols. For TCRbeta analysis, collaborators shipped samples in one of three forms: frozen whole blood, isolated PBMCs, or DNA extracted from either of those sample types. TCRbeta CDR3 regions were amplified from genomic DNA using the immunoSEQ Assay, a bias-controlled multiplex PCR. The paper's processing steps were these. The number of nucleated cells in each sample was estimated by amplification of reference gene primers within the assay. To quantify the absolute abundance of each unique TCRbeta CDR3 rearrangement, sequence reads were collapsed and filtered. Productive Simpson clonality was computed per sample as the square root of Simpson's diversity index over productive rearrangements. TCRdb stores this immuneACCESS table with in-frame sequences only. Part of the clones is absent; in the studies checked, under half of the shortfall reflects unresolved V genes, and no reason is known for the rest. That table supplies the V and J calls and clone size; D and trimming were determined from the DNA. The sample includes approximately 280,000 clones, with over 75% observed a single time. Approximately 10% of the sample comes from the top ten.

This clone appeared a few times. Its antigen specificity is not known. The input lacks base qualities; no much larger clone sits a single base away. Sequenced input: peripheral blood. The sequence came from a woman in her seventies with acute or convalescent COVID-19.

The nucleotides are TGTGCCAGCAGCGCCGGTCCCGCAGATACGCAGTATTTT. It encodes CASSAGPADTQYF. Rearrangement joined TRBV5-5 to TRBJ2-3; the D gene identity is not certain. The CDR3 sequence holds 13 residues, the cysteine and phenylalanine included. The sequence is cut down to CDR3 DNA, 39 bases in frame from base 1. Trimming takes 4 bases from V and 4 bases from J, and the germline ends sit 10 bases apart. CDR1 and CDR2 (SGHKS, YYEKEE) derive from the germline V gene (reference sequence).